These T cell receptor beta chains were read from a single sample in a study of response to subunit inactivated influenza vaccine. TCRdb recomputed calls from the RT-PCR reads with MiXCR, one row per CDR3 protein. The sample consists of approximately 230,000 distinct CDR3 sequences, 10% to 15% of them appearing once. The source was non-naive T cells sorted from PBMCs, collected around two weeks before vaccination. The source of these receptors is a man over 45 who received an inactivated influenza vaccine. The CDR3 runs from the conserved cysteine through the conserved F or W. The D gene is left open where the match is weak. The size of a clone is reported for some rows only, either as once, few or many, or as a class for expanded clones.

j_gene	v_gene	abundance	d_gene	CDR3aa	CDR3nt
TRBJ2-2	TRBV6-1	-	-	CASKSRGGTGELFF	TGTGCCAGCAAGTCGAGGGGCGGCACCGGGGAGCTGTTTTTT
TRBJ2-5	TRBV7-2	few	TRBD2	CASSMGLVETQYF	TGTGCCAGCAGCATGGGACTAGTGGAGACCCAGTACTTC
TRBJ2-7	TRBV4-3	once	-	CASSPGTFLGEQYF	TGCGCCAGCAGCCCAGGGACCTTTCTAGGGGAGCAGTACTTC
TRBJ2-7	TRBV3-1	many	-	CASSWGLMDEQYF	TGTGCCAGCAGCTGGGGGCTGATGGACGAGCAGTACTTC
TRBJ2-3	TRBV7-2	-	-	CASSTFWGATDTQYF	TGTGCCAGCAGCACCTTTTGGGGGGCCACAGATACGCAGTATTTT
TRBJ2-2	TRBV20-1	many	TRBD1	CSAIGGPNTGELFF	TGCAGTGCTATAGGGGGCCCTAACACCGGGGAGCTGTTTTTT
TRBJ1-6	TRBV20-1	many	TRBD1	CSARTGNNSPLHF	TGCAGTGCTAGGACAGGGAATAATTCACCCCTCCACTTT
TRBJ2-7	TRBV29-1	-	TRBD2	CSVEYASGRDYEQYF	TGCAGCGTTGAATATGCTAGCGGGAGGGACTACGAGCAGTACTTC
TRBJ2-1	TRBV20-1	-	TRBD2	CSARDRTSGHYNEQFF	TGCAGTGCTAGAGATAGGACTAGCGGGCACTACAATGAGCAGTTCTTC
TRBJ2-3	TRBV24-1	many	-	CATSFQTGGTQYF	TGTGCCACCAGTTTTCAAACAGGAGGAACGCAGTATTTT
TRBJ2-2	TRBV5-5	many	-	CASSWGSSGGELFF	TGTGCCAGCAGCTGGGGGTCGAGTGGCGGGGAGCTGTTTTTT
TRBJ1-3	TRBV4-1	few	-	CASSQEQGSGNTIYF	TGCGCCAGCAGCCAAGAGCAGGGCTCTGGAAACACCATATATTTT
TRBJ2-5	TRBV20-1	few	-	CSANAGSQETQYF	TGCAGTGCTAATGCGGGAAGCCAAGAGACCCAGTACTTC
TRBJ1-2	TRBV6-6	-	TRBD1	CASSDRGAGYTF	TGTGCCAGCAGTGACAGGGGTGCTGGCTACACCTTC
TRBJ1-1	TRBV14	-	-	CASSQSGYAEAFF	TGTGCCAGCAGCCAGAGTGGGTACGCTGAAGCTTTCTTT
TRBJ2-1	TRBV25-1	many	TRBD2	CASRRRESYNEQFF	TGTGCCAGCAGACGGCGGGAGTCCTACAATGAGCAGTTCTTC
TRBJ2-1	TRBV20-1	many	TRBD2	CSARDLGRLAGGEQFF	TGCAGTGCTAGAGATCTAGGGCGGCTAGCGGGGGGTGAGCAGTTCTTC
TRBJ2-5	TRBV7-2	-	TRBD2	CASSLGFSGRGETQYF	TGTGCCAGCAGCTTAGGATTTAGCGGGAGGGGAGAGACCCAGTACTTC
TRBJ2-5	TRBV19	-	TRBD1	CASSQDRGPETQYF	TGTGCCAGTAGTCAGGACAGGGGGCCGGAGACCCAGTACTTC
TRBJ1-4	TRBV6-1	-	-	CASSRNTGWLNEKLFF	TGTGCCAGCAGCCGGAACACAGGGTGGTTGAATGAAAAACTGTTTTTT
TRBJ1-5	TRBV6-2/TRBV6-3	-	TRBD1	CASSYSDRVQPQHF	TGTGCCAGCAGTTACTCTGACAGGGTTCAGCCCCAGCATTTT
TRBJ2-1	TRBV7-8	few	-	CASSLVERENPFF	TGTGCCAGCAGCTTAGTGGAACGGGAGAACCCCTTCTTC
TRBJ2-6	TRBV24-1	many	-	CATADSRTSGANVLTF	TGTGCCACCGCGGACAGTCGAACCTCTGGGGCCAACGTCCTGACTTTC
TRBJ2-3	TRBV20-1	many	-	CSAPWRGTDTQYF	TGCAGTGCCCCCTGGAGGGGCACAGATACGCAGTATTTT
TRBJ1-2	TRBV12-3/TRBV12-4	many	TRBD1	CASSLAGRGQDYGYTF	TGTGCCAGCAGTTTAGCAGGCCGGGGACAGGACTATGGCTACACCTTC
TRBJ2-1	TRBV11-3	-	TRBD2	CASSSTQRGEQFF	TGTGCCAGCAGCTCCACGCAGCGGGGGGAGCAGTTCTTC
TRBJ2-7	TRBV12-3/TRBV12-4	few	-	CASSYRGLGSYEQYF	TGTGCCAGCAGTTACAGGGGACTAGGCTCCTACGAGCAGTACTTC
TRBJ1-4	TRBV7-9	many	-	CASGRTEEYEKLFF	TGTGCCAGCGGGCGGACAGAGGAATATGAAAAACTGTTTTTT
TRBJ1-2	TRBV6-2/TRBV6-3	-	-	CASSYDWGQYGYTF	TGTGCCAGCAGTTACGACTGGGGGCAATATGGCTACACCTTC
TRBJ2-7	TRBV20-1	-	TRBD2	CSARDWNSGTPYEQYF	TGCAGTGCTAGAGATTGGAATAGCGGGACCCCCTACGAGCAGTACTTC
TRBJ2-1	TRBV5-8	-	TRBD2	CASSFPGLAVNEQFF	TGTGCCAGCAGCTTCCCGGGACTAGCGGTAAATGAGCAGTTCTTC
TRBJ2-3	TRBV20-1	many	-	CSAIGQAGTDTQYF	TGCAGTGCTATTGGTCAAGCCGGCACAGATACGCAGTATTTT
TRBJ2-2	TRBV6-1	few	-	CASSVRQNTPTNTGELFF	TGTGCCAGCAGTGTTCGACAGAACACCCCTACGAACACCGGGGAGCTGTTTTTT
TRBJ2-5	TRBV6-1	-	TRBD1	CASTRQGARETQYF	TGTGCCAGCACTCGACAGGGGGCTAGGGAGACCCAGTACTTC
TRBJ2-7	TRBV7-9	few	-	CASSLVEAYQYF	TGTGCCAGCAGCTTAGTGGAGGCGTACCAGTACTTC
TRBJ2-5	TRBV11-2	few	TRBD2	CASRLSGGVETQYF	TGTGCCAGCAGACTTAGCGGGGGGGTAGAGACCCAGTACTTC
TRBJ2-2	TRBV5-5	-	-	CASSPGQLCWELFF	TGTGCCAGCAGCCCTGGCCAGCTCTGCTGGGAGCTGTTTTTT
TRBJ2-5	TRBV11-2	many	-	CASSFGTASQMTQYF	TGTGCCAGCAGCTTTGGTACAGCGTCCCAGATGACCCAGTACTTC
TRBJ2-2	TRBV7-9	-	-	CASSFASNTGELFF	TGTGCCAGCAGCTTCGCCTCGAACACCGGGGAGCTGTTTTTT
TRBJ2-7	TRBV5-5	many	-	CASSLSDGTYEQYF	TGTGCCAGCAGCTTGTCGGACGGGACCTACGAGCAGTACTTC
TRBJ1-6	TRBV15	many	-	CATSRRQERESPLHF	TGTGCCACCAGCAGGCGACAGGAACGGGAGTCACCCCTCCACTTT
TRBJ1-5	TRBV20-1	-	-	CSASGGAQPQHF	TGCAGTGCTAGTGGTGGGGCGCAGCCCCAGCATTTT
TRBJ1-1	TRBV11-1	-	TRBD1	CASSLGQGANTEAFF	TGTGCCAGCAGCTTGGGACAGGGGGCGAACACTGAAGCTTTCTTT
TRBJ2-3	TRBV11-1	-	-	CASSSHSTMVRNTDTQYF	TGTGCCAGCAGCTCACACAGTACCATGGTACGGAACACAGATACGCAGTATTTT
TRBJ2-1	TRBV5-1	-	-	CASSDIREQFF	TGCGCCAGCAGTGATATCAGGGAGCAGTTCTTC
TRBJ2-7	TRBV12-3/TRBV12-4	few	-	CASSHSSYEQYF	TGTGCCAGCAGCCACAGCTCCTACGAGCAGTACTTC
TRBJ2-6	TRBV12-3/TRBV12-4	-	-	CASSPPGLCSGANVLTF	TGTGCCAGCAGTCCCCCCGGGCTGTGCTCTGGGGCCAACGTCCTGACTTTC
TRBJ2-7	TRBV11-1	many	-	CASSLRGYSYEQYF	TGTGCCAGCAGCCTACGGGGCTACTCCTACGAGCAGTACTTC
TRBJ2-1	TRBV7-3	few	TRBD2	CASSLGGLAGEGQFF	TGTGCCAGCAGCTTAGGGGGACTAGCGGGAGAGGGACAGTTCTTC